The 20 T cell receptor beta chains below all came from one sample that was sequenced in a study of blood T cell repertoires in COVID-19. Produced via immunoSEQ multiplex PCR; TCRdb's table is partial and in-frame only. Among 350,000 to 400,000 clones listed, more than 85% were seen once. The sequenced sample consisted of PBMCs or T cells enriched from blood (not recorded which). The receptors originated from a woman aged 40 to 50 who had been exposed to COVID-19.

The count of this clone is one. This chain joins TRBV6-5 and TRBJ1-4; maybe TRBD1 (5 bases). Germline V CDR1 and CDR2: MNHEY, SVGAGI. This CDR3 spans 15 amino acids. The V end lost 4 bases, the J end lost 7 bases, and 16 bases lay between the germline ends. The CDR3 loop reads CASSWAGKGGEKLFF. The CDR3 DNA reads TGTGCCAGCAGTTGGGCAGGGAAGGGAGGTGAAAAACTGTTTTTT.

The rearrangement uses TRBV7-9 and TRBJ2-4, with a possible D match to TRBD1 (6 bases). Germline V gives CDR1 SEHNR, CDR2 FQNEAQ (reference sequence). The CDR3 has 16 residues. Trimming stripped 1 base from V and 3 bases from J, with 13 bases between. CDR3 sequence reads: CASSLVPGDGKNIQYF. The CDR3 DNA reads as TGTGCCAGCAGCTTAGTGCCAGGGGACGGCAAAAACATTCAGTACTTC.

The rearrangement links TRBV2 to TRBJ1-2; possibly TRBD1 for D (6 bases). V dropped 2 bases and J dropped 5 bases, with 9 bases sitting between them. Per germline, CDR1 SNHLY and CDR2 FYNNEI. The CDR3 totals 13 residues. The chain's CDR3 is CASSELGGYGYTF. The CDR3 bases are TGTGCCAGCAGTGAATTAGGGGGATATGGCTACACCTTC.

The genes are TRBV18 and TRBJ2-3; TRBD1 matches at 9 bases. V lost 5 bases, J lost 4 bases, and 10 bases stayed unmatched. The CDR3 is 16 residues long. The germline gives CDR1 KGHSH, CDR2 LQKENI. CDR3: CASSSSGTGFPDTQYF. The CDR3 DNA follows: TGTGCCAGCTCATCTTCCGGGACAGGGTTTCCAGATACGCAGTATTTT.

This clone was observed a single time. The chain recombines TRBV10-3 with TRBJ1-2; 11 nucleotides align to TRBD1. CDR3 length equals 13 residues. J lost 4 bases, V lost 6 bases, and 1 base had no gene match. The V gene's germline CDR1 is ENHRY and CDR2 SYGVKD. The CDR3 region is CAIRGQGGYGYTF. CDR3 in DNA: TGTGCCATCAGGGGACAGGGGGGCTATGGCTACACCTTC.

The chain is built from TRBV18 and TRBJ1-2; D gene uncertain. This CDR3 region has 15 residues. Trimming took 0 bases from V and 4 from J, leaving 12 bases between them. Germline V gene lookup returns CDR1 KGHSH and CDR2 LQKENI. DNA of the CDR3: TGTGCCAGCTCACCACCGGGCCTGCAAGCCTATGGCTACACCTTC. Residues: CASSPPGLQAYGYTF.

This chain uses TRBV19 with TRBJ2-7; D remains ambiguous. Germline V CDR1 and CDR2: LNHDA, SQIVND (reference sequence). Trimming left V 5 bases short and J 3 bases short, with 8 bases between. This CDR3 has 12 residues. CDR3 DNA: TGTGCCAGTAGTGCCAGAAACTACGAGCAGTACTTC. Translating it yields CASSARNYEQYF.

The gene calls are TRBV12-3 or TRBV12-4 and TRBJ1-1; TRBD1 might be the D (6 bases). The CDR3 has 13 amino acids. Trimming shortened V by 1 base and J by 11 bases, and 14 bases separated the two germline ends. In DNA form, the CDR3 reads TGTGCCAGCAGTTTAGACAGGGTCCTCCGTGCTTTCTTT. Amino acids: CASSLDRVLRAFF.

V is TRBV12-5 and J is TRBJ1-1; weak D call: TRBD1 (6 bases). This CDR3 is built from 13 residues. Trimming shortened V by 8 bases and J by 5 bases, and 15 bases separated the two germline ends. Germline assignment: CDR1 LGHNT and CDR2 FRNRAP. The CDR3 reads CASRRTENTEAFF. CDR3 nucleotides: TGTGCTAGTAGGAGGACAGAGAATACTGAAGCTTTCTTT.

This chain uses TRBV3-1 (or the pseudogene TRBV3-2) with TRBJ2-7; 11 nucleotides agree with TRBD2. After removal of 3 bases from V and 3 bases from J, the junction contained 10 bases not matched to a gene. Looked up from germline, CDR1 is LGHDT and CDR2 is YNNKEL (reference sequence). The CDR3 covers 17 residues. The CDR3 is CASSHPPGLADHYEQYF. The DNA for the CDR3 is TGTGCCAGCAGCCACCCGCCGGGACTAGCGGACCACTACGAGCAGTACTTC.

The chain couples TRBV7-3 to TRBJ2-6, with a weak D call TRBD1 (6 bases). CDR3 length equals 17 residues. Germline V lookup: CDR1 SGHTA, CDR2 FQGTGA. Trimming removed 6 bases at V and 0 bases at J, with 15 bases between. The CDR3 loop reads CASRRAGAVSGANVLTF. The CDR3 DNA reads as TGTGCCAGCAGAAGGGCAGGGGCCGTCTCTGGGGCCAACGTCCTGACTTTC. Drawing the rest from reference TRBV7-3 and TRBJ2-6, the complete variable domain is GAGVSQTPSNKVTEKGKYVELRCDPISGHTALYWYRQSLGQGPEFLIYFQGTGAADDSGLPNDRFFAVRPEGSVSTLKIQRTERGDSAVYLCASRRAGAVSGANVLTFGAGSRLTVL.

Only a few counts were recorded for this clone. This chain connects TRBV3-1 (or the pseudogene TRBV3-2) to TRBJ2-1; 11 bases map to TRBD2. Trimming took 1 base from V and 8 from J; bases not matched to a gene: 7. CDR1 is LGHDT, CDR2 YNNKEL, per germline (reference sequence). The CDR3 consists of 16 residues. The CDR3 DNA sequence: TGTGCCAGCAGCCAAGCGATAGCGGGGGGGTACCATGAGCAGTTCTTC. Residues: CASSQAIAGGYHEQFF.

The chain couples TRBV15 to TRBJ2-4; 9 bases are a match to TRBD1. Germline V lookup: CDR1 LNHNV, CDR2 YYDKDF (reference sequence). Trimming took 0 bases from V and 7 from J; bases not matched to a gene: 4. The CDR3 contains 15 residues. Written as DNA, the CDR3 is TGTGCCACCAGCAGAGAGGGGACAGGGTCCAACATTCAGTACTTC. This translates into CATSREGTGSNIQYF. Complete variable domain (other parts from reference TRBV15 and TRBJ2-4): DAMVIQNPRYQVTQFGKPVTLSCSQTLNHNVMYWYQQKSSQAPKLLFHYYDKDFNNEADTPDNFQSRRPNTSFCFLDIRSPGLGDTAMYLCATSREGTGSNIQYFGAGTRLSVL.

This clone was counted a single time. This chain connects TRBV7-6 to TRBJ2-5; 7 nucleotides agree with TRBD1. The CDR3 consists of 16 residues. Germline V gene sequence: CDR1 SGHVS, CDR2 FNYEAQ. Germline trimming cut 1 base from V and 2 bases from J; bases unmatched to any gene: 7. CDR3 protein: CASSLVGDRPQETQYF. Here the CDR3 DNA reads TGTGCCAGCAGCTTAGTAGGGGACAGACCACAAGAGACCCAGTACTTC.

This sequence joins TRBV6-2 or TRBV6-3 and TRBJ2-7; TRBD2 agrees at 15 bases. V shed 6 bases, J shed 0 bases, and the junction held 6 bases outside the gene matches. The length of the CDR3 is 17 residues. Germline-derived CDR1 and CDR2 are MNHEY and SVGEGT. The CDR3 sequence is CASSGLAGGPGSYEQYF. DNA of the CDR3: TGTGCCAGCAGCGGACTAGCGGGAGGGCCCGGCTCCTACGAGCAGTACTTC.

V is TRBV3-1 (or the pseudogene TRBV3-2) and J is TRBJ2-7; D not resolved. Germline CDR1 and CDR2: LGHDT and YNNKEL (reference sequence). The V and J ends lost 4 bases and 3 bases respectively, with 10 bases between them. This CDR3 comprises 13 residues. The CDR3 nucleotides read TGTGCCAGCAGCCCGTACTTTGGCTACGAGCAGTACTTC. Translated, it gives CASSPYFGYEQYF.

This clone was picked up a small number of times. V and J are TRBV7-9 and TRBJ1-1; D is ambiguous. The CDR3 sequence is 13 residues long. In germline, CDR1 is SEHNR, CDR2 FQNEAQ (reference sequence). The CDR3 spells CAAGRGGDTEAFF. The DNA of the CDR3 is TGTGCAGCTGGGCGGGGAGGTGACACTGAAGCTTTCTTT.

CDR3 region: CASSYGSGSYEQYF. The CDR3, as DNA: TGTGCTAGTTCTTACGGATCAGGGTCCTACGAGCAGTACTTC. V usage is TRBV12-5 and J usage is TRBJ2-7, with D tentatively TRBD1 (5 bases). Per the germline V gene, CDR1 is LGHNT and CDR2 is FRNRAP. This CDR3 comprises 14 residues. Trimming took off 8 bases at V and 1 base at J, with 15 bases between the two ends.

This clone has a single count. J is TRBJ1-6 and V is TRBV5-1; D may be TRBD1 (5 bases). Germline V gene data show CDR1 as SGHRS and CDR2 as YFSETQ. This CDR3 has 13 residues. Trimming removed 5 bases at V and 7 bases at J, with 10 bases between. The CDR3: CASRGRVNSPLHF. CDR3 sequence (DNA): TGCGCCAGCAGGGGCAGGGTCAATTCACCCCTCCACTTT.

The chain combines TRBV19 with TRBJ2-2; D unclear. V gave up 4 bases and J gave up 6 bases, with 9 bases separating them. CDR1 is LNHDA, CDR2 SQIVND, per germline (reference sequence). The CDR3 loop spans 13 amino acids. CDR3 bases: TGTGCCAGTAGTACTTACAGTGCCGGGGAGCTGTTTTTT. This codes for CASSTYSAGELFF.